This TCR beta chain was documented in a study of blood T cells in healthy people across ages (dated by TCRdb to the mid-2010s). Context from the whole study: In model experiments, roughly one uniquely barcoded TCR beta cDNA molecule per two T cells was captured by template switching. Using deep sequencing normalized with unique cDNA molecular identifiers, the study measured how TCR beta repertoire diversity changes with age. The donors were divided into four age groups: young (average around 17 years), middle-aged (almost 40), aged (around 67) and long-lived (around 87). To avoid experimental bias, donors of different ages were spread randomly across the sequencing lanes. For two donors (one aged 18 to 30 and one aged 80 or older), the study analyzed two additional independent replicas of 1 million unique cDNA reads from the same blood draw. General findings and caveats noted by the study authors: Observed TCR beta diversity per million T cells fell roughly linearly with age, and a significant reduction was already apparent by age roughly 40. Total diversity estimates from one million sequenced T cells were considered lower bounds and underestimates. Donor CMV infection status was unknown, potentially confounding age-related changes in expanded clonotypes. Conclusive comparison of naive and antigen-experienced compartments was prevented by the profiling of bulk unsorted PBMCs. There was a strong correlation between observed TCR beta diversity and the percentage of naive T cells measured by flow cytometry. The long-lived group showed more naive CD4+ T cells, fewer expanded clones and increased TCR diversity than the aged group, suggesting age selection.

The library was generated by 5' RACE. Sequencing was performed on an Illumina HiSeq 2500. A second about 7 to 11 cycle PCR used a sample-barcoded 5' primer and a J-beta primer mix. A unique molecular identifier was introduced onto each TCR beta cDNA molecule by a template-switch 5' adaptor carrying 12 random nucleotides. Each sample yielded at least 2.5 million CDR3-containing paired-end reads. First-strand cDNA synthesis was performed from all RNA using the Mint cDNA synthesis kit, with priming by a TRBC-specific oligonucleotide. All cDNA was treated with uracil-DNA glycosylase and then went through a first 18-cycle PCR with the universal primers M1SS and BC2_uni_R. The authors' pipeline ran thus. Normalization of each sample was performed by random selection of 1 million high-quality reads, each carrying a distinct molecular identifier. Reads with shared molecular identifiers were discarded instead of being binned into consensus sequences. MiTCR, set to a Q25 quality threshold and the strictest error-elimination algorithm, was used for CDR3 identification, clonotype clustering and error correction. A nonparametric unseen species model with Euler transformation was used to estimate a lower bound on total TCR beta diversity. TCRdb applied fastp at Q25 and MiXCR to the public reads, then kept only in-frame beta chains. Each record represents a unique CDR3 protein, reported with the most common genes and DNA among its rows. The V and J calls, along with clone size, are taken from TCRdb and not from the paper's own processing. Across this sample there are some 780,000 distinct CDR3 sequences, with approximately 60% seen only once. The ten largest make up around 25% of the sample.

The cysteine opens and the phenylalanine closes a CDR3 of 14 amino acids. Left in the record is the CDR3 DNA by itself, 42 bases read in frame from the first base. Trimming accounts for 5 bases at V and 3 bases at J, while the number of junction bases matched to no gene is 6. As encoded in the germline V gene, CDR1 is SGHTA while CDR2 is FQGNSA. The donors were about 40 Caucasian individuals from Russia, aged roughly 6 to 100 years, who were systemically healthy. Each donor gave about 9.7 milliliters of peripheral blood, drawn into EDTA-treated Vacutainer tubes. Ficoll-Paque density-gradient centrifugation was used to isolate PBMCs, with at least 6.5 million per sample. Total RNA was extracted from PBMCs with Trizol reagent, with at least 6 micrograms obtained per sample. For every donor, flow cytometry on a PBMC aliquot measured the percentage of naive CD45RAhigh/CD27high T cells. Details on this clonotype: Its cognate antigen has yet to be identified. No base-level quality is on record; no much larger clone is a single base apart.

The V and J genes are TRBV7-2 and TRBJ1-2, with 7 central nucleotides matching TRBD1. The sample consisted of blood. The clonotype comes from a man aged 35-49 years in good health. The DNA sequence reads TGTGCCAGCAGCCTCGGGACAGCTTACTATGGCTACACCTTC. Its translation reads: CASSLGTAYYGYTF.